Listed here are 21 T cell receptor beta chains from one sample, sequenced in a study of blood T cell repertoires in COVID-19. Repertoires were generated with immunoSEQ multiplex PCR, while TCRdb's copy carries only in-frame clones and drops some. The sample carries 410,000 or so clones, just over 85% recorded once. Sequenced input: peripheral blood. The source of these receptors is a young woman with active or convalescent COVID-19.

The V call is TRBV5-1, the J call TRBJ1-6, with a possible D match to TRBD1 (6 bases). From germline, CDR1 is SGHRS and CDR2 YFSETQ. The V end was cut by 4 bases, the J end by 1 base, with 12 bases between. This CDR3 contains 16 residues. CDR3 bases: TGCGCCAGCAGCCTCCGTGACAGGTCCTATAATTCACCCCTCCACTTT. Translating it yields CASSLRDRSYNSPLHF.

V gene TRBV15 combines with J gene TRBJ1-5, with 11 bases aligning to TRBD1. The V and J ends lost 3 bases and 2 bases, in that order; junction bases with no gene match: 12. Germline V lookup: CDR1 LNHNV, CDR2 YYDKDF (reference sequence). The CDR3 runs to 19 residues. CDR3 in DNA: TGTGCCACCAGCAGGGGAGGACAGGGGGCCTTTCTTGGCAATCAGCCCCAGCATTTT. Encoded protein: CATSRGGQGAFLGNQPQHF.

CDR3 sequence: CASSPAGGTYNEQFF. The CDR3 nucleotides read TGTGCCAGCAGCCCAGCGGGCGGGACTTACAATGAGCAGTTCTTC. The gene calls are TRBV14 and TRBJ2-1, with a weak D call TRBD2 (6 bases). Per germline, CDR1 SGHDN and CDR2 FVKESK. With 4 bases removed from V and 4 bases from J, the gap between germline ends came to 14 bases. This CDR3 contains 15 residues.

The chain uses TRBV6-5 and TRBJ1-2; 7 nucleotides align to TRBD1. The V segment lost 4 bases and the J segment 6 bases; nucleotides outside the gene matches: 5. The CDR3 loop spans 13 amino acids. Germline V gene sequence: CDR1 MNHEY, CDR2 SVGAGI. CDR3 region: CASSLLQGNGYTF. The DNA of the CDR3 is TGTGCCAGCAGTTTGTTACAGGGGAATGGCTACACCTTC.

This chain links TRBV7-9 with TRBJ2-7, with 7 bases identical to TRBD2. Unmatched junction bases numbered 5, after V lost 1 base and J lost 2 bases. CDR3 length: 15 amino acids. Per the germline V gene, CDR1 is SEHNR and CDR2 is FQNEAQ (reference sequence). The CDR3 DNA reads TGTGCCAGCAGCTTAGATCTAGCGGCACCCTACGAGCAGTACTTC. Its protein is CASSLDLAAPYEQYF.

The J gene is TRBJ1-2, the V gene TRBV7-8; TRBD1 aligns across 7 bases. The V and J ends lost 3 bases and 2 bases, in that order; junction bases with no gene match: 12. From germline, CDR1 is SGHVS and CDR2 FQNEAQ. The CDR3 extends over 17 amino acids. In DNA form, the CDR3 reads TGTGCCAGCAGCTTTTCCGTCCCTACAGGGGACAACTATGGCTACACCTTC. Its translation is CASSFSVPTGDNYGYTF.

This chain's CDR3 is CASSQDKGTAYGYTF. CDR3 nucleotide sequence: TGCGCCAGCAGCCAAGATAAAGGGACAGCCTATGGCTACACCTTC. V is TRBV4-1 and J is TRBJ1-2; TRBD1 agrees at 7 bases. The CDR3 is 15 amino acids. Germline trimming cut 0 bases from V and 4 bases from J; bases unmatched to any gene: 5. Per the germline V gene, CDR1 is MGHRA and CDR2 is YSYEKL.

This rearrangement joins TRBV27 to TRBJ1-5; maybe TRBD1 (6 bases). CDR1 MNHEY and CDR2 SMNVEV come from the germline V gene (reference sequence). The CDR3 is 15 amino acids. With 8 bases removed from V and 1 base from J, the gap between germline ends came to 15 bases. The CDR3 DNA reads TGTGCCAGCTCGCCCACAGGGACAAGCAATCAGCCCCAGCATTTT. Amino acids: CASSPTGTSNQPQHF.

The CDR3 coding sequence is TGTGCCTGGAGTGACCGGGACAGGCGTTATAGCAATCAGCCCCAGCATTTT. Translating gives CAWSDRDRRYSNQPQHF. This chain joins TRBV30 and TRBJ1-5; 8 nucleotides agree with TRBD1. The trim removed 1 base at V and 0 bases at J, leaving 8 bases unmatched. Germline V gives CDR1 GTSNPN, CDR2 SVGIG (reference sequence). CDR3 length: 17 residues.

The chain employs TRBV6-1 and TRBJ1-5; tentatively, D is TRBD1 (6 bases). The CDR3 contains 16 residues. Germline-derived CDR1 and CDR2 are MNHNS and SASEGT. Trimming left V 2 bases short and J 1 base short, with 12 bases between. The CDR3 is CASSEQGLVSNQPQHF. In DNA, the CDR3 is TGTGCCAGCAGTGAACAGGGGCTGGTGAGCAATCAGCCCCAGCATTTT.

The rearrangement joins TRBV10-2 to TRBJ2-1; D might be TRBD1 (6 bases). The germline gives CDR1 WSHSY, CDR2 SAAADI. V was cut by 7 bases and J by 3 bases, with 22 bases left in between. The CDR3 has 17 amino acids. The CDR3 DNA sequence: TGCGCCAGCACCACCCCCTTTCCTCGGACAGACTACAATGAGCAGTTCTTC. This encodes CASTTPFPRTDYNEQFF.

The chain recombines TRBV3-1 (or the pseudogene TRBV3-2) with TRBJ2-5; the match to TRBD2 covers 8 bases. The CDR3 is 15 amino acids. Per germline, CDR1 LGHDT and CDR2 YNNKEL (reference sequence). J lost 4 bases, V lost 4 bases, and 8 bases had no gene match. The CDR3 nucleotides read TGTGCCAGCAGCCGACTCCGGGGGGGAGGAGAGACCCAGTACTTC. Its translation: CASSRLRGGGETQYF.

This clone was seen only once. The gene calls are TRBV20-1 and TRBJ2-7; D not certain. V was trimmed by 6 bases and J by 5 bases, leaving 11 bases between them. CDR1 is DFQATT, CDR2 SNEGSKA, per germline (reference sequence). This CDR3 is built from 11 residues. CDR3 amino acids: CSAPGGDEQYF. CDR3 sequence (DNA): TGCAGTGCACCCGGTGGTGACGAGCAGTACTTC.

V usage is TRBV3-1 (or the pseudogene TRBV3-2) and J usage is TRBJ2-2, with D possibly matching TRBD1 (6 bases). Germline-derived CDR1 and CDR2 are LGHDT and YNNKEL (reference sequence). Trimming stripped 4 bases from V and 4 bases from J, with 19 bases between. The CDR3 extends over 17 amino acids. The CDR3 is CASSPDMGQGSTGELFF. CDR3 sequence (DNA): TGTGCCAGCAGCCCCGATATGGGGCAGGGGTCCACCGGGGAGCTGTTTTTT.

This clone was recorded only once. The CDR3, as DNA: TGTGCCAGTAGCACAGGGCCAACTAATGAAAAACTGTTTTTT. It encodes CASSTGPTNEKLFF. The genes are TRBV19 and TRBJ1-4, with D perhaps TRBD1 (6 bases). The V end was cut by 6 bases, the J end by 0 bases, with 8 bases between. Germline values: CDR1 LNHDA, CDR2 SQIVND (reference sequence). The length of the CDR3 is 14 residues.

The V call is TRBV6-1, the J call TRBJ1-1; D unclear. Per the germline V gene, CDR1 is MNHNS and CDR2 is SASEGT. This CDR3 contains 12 residues. Deletions cut 0 bases from V and 11 bases from J, with 10 bases between. The CDR3 here is CASSEAPEYAFF. As DNA, the CDR3 is TGTGCCAGCAGTGAAGCGCCGGAGTACGCTTTCTTT.

This rearrangement joins TRBV3-1 (or the pseudogene TRBV3-2) to TRBJ1-1; 9 nucleotides agree with TRBD1. Per the germline V gene, CDR1 is LGHDT and CDR2 is YNNKEL (reference sequence). This CDR3 has 14 amino acids. With 7 bases clipped from V and 1 base from J, the junction kept 4 bases outside the gene matches. CDR3 loop: CASNLQGANTEAFF. The CDR3 DNA reads as TGTGCCAGCAACCTACAGGGGGCGAACACTGAAGCTTTCTTT.

The chain uses TRBV29-1 and TRBJ1-4; 7 positions match TRBD1. V dropped 5 bases and J dropped 8; count of bases not matched to a gene: 8. This CDR3 is 13 amino acids long. Looked up from germline, CDR1 is SQVTM and CDR2 is ANQGSEA. CDR3 nucleotide sequence: TGCAGCGTTAGTCGAGGGGGCGACGAAAAACTGTTTTTT. Amino acid sequence: CSVSRGGDEKLFF. The full variable domain, with the rest looked up from reference TRBV29-1 and TRBJ1-4, is SAVISQKPSRDICQRGTSLTIQCQVDSQVTMMFWYRQQPGQSLTLIATANQGSEATYESGFVIDKFPISRPNLTFSTLTVSNMSPEDSSIYLCSVSRGGDEKLFFGSGTQLSVL.

The V call is TRBV19, the J call TRBJ1-4; D may be TRBD1 (5 bases). Germline assignment: CDR1 LNHDA and CDR2 SQIVND (reference sequence). V gave up 4 bases and J gave up 0 bases, with 9 bases separating them. This CDR3 has 15 residues. CDR3 loop: CASSNQGATNEKLFF. Written as DNA, the CDR3 is TGTGCCAGTAGTAACCAGGGTGCAACTAATGAAAAACTGTTTTTT.

The chain joins TRBV5-5 to TRBJ1-5; 12 nucleotides line up with TRBD1. The V segment lost 4 bases and the J segment 6 bases; nucleotides outside the gene matches: 5. Germline V gene lookup returns CDR1 SGHKS and CDR2 YYEKEE (reference sequence). CDR3 length equals 15 residues. Written as DNA, the CDR3 is TGTGCCAGCAGCAAGGGACAGGGGGCAAGTCAGCCCCAGCATTTT. Amino acids: CASSKGQGASQPQHF.

The V and J genes are TRBV7-2 and TRBJ2-5; 11 bases fit TRBD2. Germline loops: CDR1 SGHTA, CDR2 FQGNSA. The trim removed 4 bases at V and 7 bases at J, leaving 17 bases unmatched. CDR3 length equals 18 residues. The CDR3, as DNA: TGTGCCAGCAGCTCCGATGCCGTAGCGGGGGGGCCGAGTGCGACCCAGTACTTC. Encoded protein: CASSSDAVAGGPSATQYF. Drawing the rest from reference TRBV7-2 and TRBJ2-5, the complete variable domain is GAGVSQSPSNKVTEKGKDVELRCDPISGHTALYWYRQSLGQGLEFLIYFQGNSAPDKSGLPSDRFSAERTGGSVSTLTIQRTQQEDSAVYLCASSSDAVAGGPSATQYFGPGTRLLVL.